These 28 T cell receptor beta chains originate from one sample sequenced in a study of Tregs in tolerant kidney transplant recipients. The assay was immunoSEQ multiplex PCR, and TCRdb's table has in-frame clones only and misses some. Among approximately 260,000 clones, about 80% were seen once, and the ten largest hold about 0.64%. Source material: CD4+ T cells from blood. The receptors come from a human donor in good health.

This chain connects TRBV30 to TRBJ2-1; 7 bases line up with TRBD1. V trimming: 2 bases; J trimming: 4 bases; junction bases outside the gene matches: 5. This CDR3 spans 14 amino acids. CDR1 is GTSNPN and CDR2 is SVGIG in the germline V gene (reference sequence). CDR3 residues: CAWSRDSSYNEQFF. The CDR3 nucleotides are TGTGCCTGGAGTCGGGACAGCTCGTACAATGAGCAGTTCTTC.

CDR3 DNA sequence: TGCGCCAGCAGCTCCCGGACAGGGGACGAACGGGAGCAGTACTTC. Translating gives CASSSRTGDEREQYF. V is TRBV5-1 and J is TRBJ2-7, with 9 positions matching TRBD1. The V segment lost 3 bases and the J segment 7 bases; nucleotides outside the gene matches: 11. Germline V gene sequence: CDR1 SGHRS, CDR2 YFSETQ. The CDR3 totals 15 residues.

A single count supports this clone. The chain uses TRBV5-4 and TRBJ2-1, with a tentative D call TRBD2 (5 bases). V was pared by 4 bases and J by 5 bases, with 19 bases between. The CDR3 is made up of 16 amino acids. Germline V gene lookup returns CDR1 SGHNT and CDR2 YYREEE (reference sequence). CDR3 nucleotide sequence: TGTGCCAGCAGCCTACCCGTTAATCGGGGAAACAATGAGCAGTTCTTC. Its protein is CASSLPVNRGNNEQFF.

The chain is built from TRBV14 and TRBJ2-2; weak D call: TRBD2 (6 bases). Per the germline V gene, CDR1 is SGHDN and CDR2 is FVKESK. This CDR3 region has 17 residues. Trimming stripped 0 bases from V and 2 bases from J, with 13 bases between. The CDR3 DNA sequence: TGTGCCAGCAGCCAAGATCTAACTAGCAGAAACACCGGGGAGCTGTTTTTT. Protein sequence: CASSQDLTSRNTGELFF.

The chain combines TRBV5-1 with TRBJ2-3; D ambiguous. This CDR3 contains 14 residues. Germline-derived CDR1 and CDR2 are SGHRS and YFSETQ. V was cut by 7 bases and J by 0 bases, with 12 bases left in between. The CDR3 loop is CASGSSRSTDTQYF. CDR3 bases: TGCGCCAGCGGTTCTAGTCGAAGCACAGATACGCAGTATTTT.

This chain connects TRBV6-5 to TRBJ2-1; TRBD2 is a possible D gene (5 bases). The CDR3 is 13 residues long. CDR1 is MNHEY and CDR2 is SVGAGI in the germline V gene. V lost 7 bases to trimming and J lost 9 bases, with 16 bases between them. The CDR3: CASIPAGRAEQFF. The DNA of the CDR3 is TGTGCCAGCATTCCTGCCGGGCGGGCTGAGCAGTTCTTC.

The chain carries TRBV6-1 and TRBJ1-6, with 7 bases that match TRBD1. This CDR3 has 15 amino acids. The germline CDR1 and CDR2 sequences are MNHNS and SASEGT. The J segment lost 7 bases and the V segment lost 4 bases, leaving 7 bases of the junction unmatched. CDR3 coding DNA: TGTGCCAGCAGTGGACAGGGTATGGGGAATTCACCCCTCCACTTT. As protein: CASSGQGMGNSPLHF.

This clone was seen only once. The chain links TRBV5-1 to TRBJ1-4; 7 bases line up with TRBD1. There are 16 residues in the CDR3. Trimming took 6 bases from V and 3 from J; bases not matched to a gene: 11. Germline-derived CDR1 and CDR2 are SGHRS and YFSETQ. For the CDR3, the DNA is TGCGCCAGCAAGGACGGACAGGAGTCAGCTAATGAAAAACTGTTTTTT. Protein sequence: CASKDGQESANEKLFF.

The chain recombines TRBV4-1 with TRBJ1-4; D gene unclear. V lost 0 bases, J lost 0 bases, and 5 bases lay in between. Germline loops: CDR1 MGHRA, CDR2 YSYEKL. The CDR3 is made up of 15 amino acids. The CDR3 spells CASSQDITTNEKLFF. In DNA, the CDR3 is TGCGCCAGCAGCCAAGATATAACAACTAATGAAAAACTGTTTTTT.

The chain joins TRBV19 to TRBJ1-1, with D tentatively TRBD1 (6 bases). Germline CDR1 and CDR2: LNHDA and SQIVND (reference sequence). The CDR3 has 16 amino acids. Trimming removed 3 bases at V and 1 base at J, with 15 bases between. The CDR3 loop reads CASSIFQTGKNTEAFF. The CDR3 nucleotides read TGTGCCAGTAGTATCTTCCAGACAGGAAAGAACACTGAAGCTTTCTTT.

V and J are TRBV5-1 and TRBJ2-3, with 9 bases aligning to TRBD2. With V trimmed by 0 bases and J by 2 bases, 7 bases remained unmatched. This CDR3 has 17 residues. Germline loops: CDR1 SGHRS, CDR2 YFSETQ. The CDR3 nucleotides read TGCGCCAGCAGCTTGGCCCTAAGACTAGCGGACACAGATACGCAGTATTTT. Translating it yields CASSLALRLADTDTQYF. Drawing the rest from reference TRBV5-1 and TRBJ2-3, the complete variable domain is KAGVTQTPRYLIKTRGQQVTLSCSPISGHRSVSWYQQTPGQGLQFLFEYFSETQRNKGNFPGRFSGRQFSNSRSEMNVSTLELGDSALYLCASSLALRLADTDTQYFGPGTRLTVL.

V gene TRBV14 combines with J gene TRBJ2-7, with D possibly called TRBD1 or TRBD2 (5 bases each). Germline V gene data show CDR1 as SGHDN and CDR2 as FVKESK. This CDR3 has 17 residues. Between the trimmed V and J ends, which lost 1 base and 0 bases, there was a span of 16 bases. CDR3 nucleotide sequence: TGTGCCAGCAGCCAAGGGGTGGGGGTCCGGAGCTCCTACGAGCAGTACTTC. As protein: CASSQGVGVRSSYEQYF.

The rearrangement links TRBV5-1 to TRBJ2-5; weak D call: TRBD1 (6 bases). Near its end, the DNA agrees better with TRBJ2-7, so the J call may be wrong. This CDR3 contains 14 residues. The germline CDR1 and CDR2 sequences are SGHRS and YFSETQ. The CDR3: CASSSDRGGYEQYF. As DNA, the CDR3 is TGCGCCAGCAGCTCGGACAGAGGTGGATACGAGCAGTACTTC.

The chain combines TRBV5-1 with TRBJ2-3, with 7 bases identical to TRBD2. Germline V gene lookup returns CDR1 SGHRS and CDR2 YFSETQ. The CDR3 length is 16 residues. The V and J ends lost 0 bases and 2 bases, in that order; junction bases with no gene match: 6. CDR3 sequence reads: CASSLVASGDTDTQYF. The DNA of the CDR3 is TGCGCCAGCAGCTTGGTGGCTAGCGGTGACACAGATACGCAGTATTTT.

This rearrangement joins TRBV10-1 to TRBJ2-5, with 10 bases matching TRBD2. Germline V gene data show CDR1 as WNHNN and CDR2 as SYGVQD (reference sequence). The CDR3 sequence is 15 residues long. V dropped 3 bases and J dropped 3; count of bases not matched to a gene: 4. The CDR3 bases are TGCGCCAGCAGTGAAACCGGGACTAGCGAAGAGACCCAGTACTTC. Translated, it gives CASSETGTSEETQYF.

The table lists this clone with a few counts. The chain employs TRBV6-5 and TRBJ2-3; the match to TRBD1 covers 9 bases. This CDR3 spans 16 amino acids. Germline V gene lookup returns CDR1 MNHEY and CDR2 SVGAGI. The J segment lost 1 base and the V segment lost 0 bases, leaving 2 bases of the junction unmatched. The CDR3, as DNA: TGTGCCAGCAGTTACTCGGGGACAGGGCGCACAGATACGCAGTATTTT. Translating it yields CASSYSGTGRTDTQYF.

The chain joins TRBV4-2 to TRBJ1-4; the D gene is possibly TRBD1 (5 bases). Trimming took off 0 bases at V and 7 bases at J, with 9 bases between the two ends. Germline loops: CDR1 LGHNA, CDR2 YNFKEQ. The CDR3 is 14 residues long. In DNA form, the CDR3 reads TGTGCCAGCAGCCAAGAGGGGGGTGTTGAAAAACTGTTTTTT. This translates into CASSQEGGVEKLFF.

The J gene is TRBJ2-1, the V gene TRBV7-9; 7 nucleotides line up with TRBD2. Germline V lookup: CDR1 SEHNR, CDR2 FQNEAQ (reference sequence). The V gene end was trimmed by 3 bases and the J gene end by 8 bases; junction bases not matched to a gene: 10. This CDR3 is built from 15 residues. CDR3 residues: CASSFAGERQYEQFF. The CDR3 nucleotides are TGTGCCAGCAGCTTCGCGGGGGAGCGGCAGTATGAGCAGTTCTTC.

This clone was observed once. V usage is TRBV9 and J usage is TRBJ2-1; 11 bases align to TRBD1. The CDR3 is made up of 19 amino acids. Trimming took 0 bases from V and 9 from J; bases not matched to a gene: 17. CDR1 is SGDLS, CDR2 YYNGEE, per germline. Written as DNA, the CDR3 is TGTGCCAGCAGCGTAGTCGGGCCCTGGGACAGGGGGACTTGGGGTGAGCAGTTCTTC. Translation: CASSVVGPWDRGTWGEQFF.

The genes are TRBV5-1 and TRBJ2-3, with 7 bases that match TRBD2. With V trimmed by 4 bases and J by 0 bases, 11 bases remained unmatched. This CDR3 has 17 residues. CDR1 and CDR2 (germline): SGHRS, YFSETQ. The CDR3 DNA is TGCGCCAGCAGCCCCAATGGGGGGGGAGTCAGCACAGATACGCAGTATTTT. Amino acid sequence: CASSPNGGGVSTDTQYF.

The chain recombines TRBV6-1 with TRBJ2-3; the D gene is possibly TRBD2 (5 bases). CDR1 is MNHNS and CDR2 is SASEGT in the germline V gene. Trimming removed 11 bases at V and 3 bases at J, with 15 bases between. The CDR3 is 13 amino acids. CDR3 amino acids: CAVTAEATDTQYF. For the CDR3, the DNA is TGTGCCGTTACAGCGGAGGCGACAGATACGCAGTATTTT.

The chain combines TRBV15 with TRBJ1-1; D possibly corresponds to TRBD1 (5 bases). Trimming removed 0 bases at V and 7 bases at J, with 12 bases between. The CDR3 consists of 14 residues. The V gene's germline CDR1 is LNHNV and CDR2 YYDKDF (reference sequence). The CDR3 here is CATSRDRAGGEAFF. The CDR3 DNA sequence: TGTGCCACCAGCAGAGATCGGGCGGGGGGTGAAGCTTTCTTT.

V is TRBV5-1 and J is TRBJ1-1; D not resolved. The length of the CDR3 is 14 residues. CDR1 is SGHRS and CDR2 is YFSETQ in the germline V gene. The V and J ends lost 4 bases and 1 base respectively, with 11 bases between them. The CDR3 DNA is TGCGCCAGCAGCCAACGAAGCGGGAACACTGAAGCTTTCTTT. Protein product: CASSQRSGNTEAFF.

J is TRBJ2-5 and V is TRBV10-3, with D perhaps given as TRBD1 or TRBD2 (5 bases each). The CDR3 runs to 15 residues. The germline gives CDR1 ENHRY, CDR2 SYGVKD. Trimming cost V 5 bases and J 0 bases, with 13 bases left between them. The CDR3 spells CAISPGPLYQETQYF. In nucleotides, the CDR3 is TGTGCCATCAGTCCGGGACCCCTGTACCAAGAGACCCAGTACTTC.

The J gene is TRBJ2-3, the V gene TRBV19; TRBD2 agrees at 8 bases. CDR3 length: 15 residues. In germline, CDR1 is LNHDA, CDR2 SQIVND (reference sequence). V was pared by 6 bases and J by 2 bases, with 7 bases of the junction left unmatched. For the CDR3, the DNA is TGTGCCAGTAGGCCCATAGCGGGGTCCACAGATACGCAGTATTTT. As protein: CASRPIAGSTDTQYF.

The genes are TRBV11-2 and TRBJ2-1; D might be TRBD1 (5 bases). Per germline, CDR1 SGHAT and CDR2 FQNNGV. Trimming took off 2 bases at V and 4 bases at J, with 12 bases between the two ends. This CDR3 comprises 15 residues. The CDR3 protein is CASSLTKDNYNEQFF. The CDR3 DNA reads TGTGCCAGCAGCTTAACAAAGGACAATTACAATGAGCAGTTCTTC.

This clone has only a few counts. The chain joins TRBV4-1 to TRBJ1-1; D ambiguous. Germline V CDR1 and CDR2: MGHRA, YSYEKL. The CDR3 runs to 14 residues. Trimming took off 2 bases at V and 0 bases at J, with 7 bases between the two ends. This CDR3 is CASSQRSMNTEAFF. CDR3 DNA: TGCGCCAGCAGCCAAAGGTCCATGAACACTGAAGCTTTCTTT.

V gene TRBV7-6 combines with J gene TRBJ1-5; D possibly corresponds to TRBD1 (5 bases). The CDR3 runs to 12 residues. The germline CDR1 and CDR2 sequences are SGHVS and FNYEAQ. The V end was cut by 4 bases, the J end by 4 bases, with 5 bases between. The CDR3 is CASSWGNQPQHF. For the CDR3, the DNA is TGTGCCAGCAGCTGGGGGAATCAGCCCCAGCATTTT.